This T cell receptor beta chain was sequenced during a study of blood T cell repertoires in COVID-19. About the study: Some COVID-19 samples were acute and others convalescent; all came from the United States, Italy and Spain.

Some clones are missing from TCRdb's copy, which holds only in-frame ones; the method was immunoSEQ multiplex PCR. The sample yields tens of thousands of clones, approximately 71% seen once. This clone was seen a few times. The CDR3 covers 16 residues. V lost 0 bases and J 0 bases, leaving 9 bases between the germline ends. Germline V lookup: CDR1 SGHTA, CDR2 FQGTGA. The rearrangement uses TRBV7-3 and TRBJ2-1, with a possible D match to TRBD2 (5 bases). The sequence was obtained from an older man with acute or convalescent COVID-19. Sequenced sample: peripheral blood. In nucleotides, the CDR3 is TGTGCCAGCAGCTTAACCGCGGGCAACTCCTACAATGAGCAGTTCTTC. Protein product: CASSLTAGNSYNEQFF.